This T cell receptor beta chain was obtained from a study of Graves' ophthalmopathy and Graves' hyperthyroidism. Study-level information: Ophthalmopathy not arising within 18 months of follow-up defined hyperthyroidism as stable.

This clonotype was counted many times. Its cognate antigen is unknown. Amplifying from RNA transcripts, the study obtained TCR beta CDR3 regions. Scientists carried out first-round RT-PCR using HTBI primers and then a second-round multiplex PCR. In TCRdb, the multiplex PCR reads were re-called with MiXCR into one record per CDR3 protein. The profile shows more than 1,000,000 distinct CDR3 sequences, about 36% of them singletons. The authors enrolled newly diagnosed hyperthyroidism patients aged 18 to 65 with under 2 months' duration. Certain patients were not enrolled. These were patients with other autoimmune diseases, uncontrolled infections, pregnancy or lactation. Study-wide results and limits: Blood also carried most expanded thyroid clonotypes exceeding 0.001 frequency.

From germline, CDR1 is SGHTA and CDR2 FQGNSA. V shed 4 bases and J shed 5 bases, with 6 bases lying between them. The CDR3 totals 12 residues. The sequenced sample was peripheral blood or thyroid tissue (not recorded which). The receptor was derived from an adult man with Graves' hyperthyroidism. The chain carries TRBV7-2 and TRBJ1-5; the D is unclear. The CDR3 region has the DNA TGTGCCAGCAGCTGGACGGATCAGCCCCAGCATTTT. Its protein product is CASSWTDQPQHF.